This entry concerns a single TCR beta chain. The sample belongs to a study of patients and donors after allogeneic stem cell transplantation. CDR1 is MNHEY and CDR2 is SVGEGT in the germline V gene. The V end was cut by 0 bases, the J end by 0 bases, with 12 bases between. The CDR3 is 18 residues long. Each CDR3 protein gets one entry after TCRdb re-called the RT-PCR reads with MiXCR. This table holds hundreds of thousands of distinct CDR3 sequences, 15% to 20% found once. V and J are TRBV6-2 or TRBV6-3 and TRBJ2-6, with D perhaps matching TRBD1 (5 bases). The sample consisted of blood, either unsorted or a sorted T cell fraction (not recorded which). This TCR was sampled from a human donor who was either an allogeneic HSCT recipient or a stem cell or donor lymphocyte infusion donor (not recorded which). It is not recorded whose cells these are; they may come from a transplant donor. For the CDR3, the DNA is TGTGCCAGCAGTTACTCCAAAGGGGATTCCTCTGGGGCCAACGTCCTGACTTTC. Translating gives CASSYSKGDSSGANVLTF.